This T cell receptor (beta chain) was sequenced in a study of shared clonotypes between healthy human individuals. Germline-derived CDR1 and CDR2 are SGHDT and YYEEEE. CDR3 size: 16 residues. The ends lost 4 bases at V and 3 bases at J; junction bases unmatched: 7. Authors' analysis steps: ImmunoSEQ output lacked quality scores and full-length reads, limiting matched filtering. Clones were sequenced by immunoSEQ multiplex PCR, and TCRdb holds only the in-frame ones, with some missing. V, J and clone size are those of that table, while D and trimming were read from the DNA. This sample has around 510,000 clones, with 90% to 96% found just once.

The chain links TRBV5-6 to TRBJ2-3; 11 nucleotides line up with TRBD2. This receptor was identified in a woman under 40 in good health. Material for sequencing was naive CD4+ T cells sorted from blood. Subset denoted: CD45RA+ positively selected. The CDR3 loop is CASSLRLAGRTDTQYF. The CDR3 DNA follows: TGTGCCAGCAGCCTAAGACTAGCGGGGAGAACAGATACGCAGTATTTT.